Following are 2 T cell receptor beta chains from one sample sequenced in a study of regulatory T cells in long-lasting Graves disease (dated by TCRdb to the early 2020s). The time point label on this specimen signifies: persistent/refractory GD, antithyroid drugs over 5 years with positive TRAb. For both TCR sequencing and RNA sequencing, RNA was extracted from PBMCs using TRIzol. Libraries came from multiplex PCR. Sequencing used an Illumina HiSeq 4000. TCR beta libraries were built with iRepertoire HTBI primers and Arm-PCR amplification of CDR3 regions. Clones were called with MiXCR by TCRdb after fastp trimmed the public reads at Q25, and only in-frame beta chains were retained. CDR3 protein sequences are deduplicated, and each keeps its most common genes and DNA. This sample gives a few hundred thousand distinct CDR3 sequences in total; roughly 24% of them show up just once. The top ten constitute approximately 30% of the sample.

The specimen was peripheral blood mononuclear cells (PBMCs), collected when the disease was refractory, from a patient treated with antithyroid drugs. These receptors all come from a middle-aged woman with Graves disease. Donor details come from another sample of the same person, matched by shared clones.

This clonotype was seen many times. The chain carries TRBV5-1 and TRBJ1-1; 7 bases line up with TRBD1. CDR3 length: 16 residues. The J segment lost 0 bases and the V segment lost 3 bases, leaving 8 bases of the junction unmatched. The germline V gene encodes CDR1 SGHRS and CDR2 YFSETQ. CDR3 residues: CASSSPVGGVNTEAFF. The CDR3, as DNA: TGCGCCAGCAGCTCACCCGTAGGGGGCGTGAACACTGAAGCTTTCTTT.

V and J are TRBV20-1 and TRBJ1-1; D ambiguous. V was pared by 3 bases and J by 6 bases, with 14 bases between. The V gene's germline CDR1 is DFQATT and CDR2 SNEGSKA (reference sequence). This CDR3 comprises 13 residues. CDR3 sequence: CSASGELEAEAFF. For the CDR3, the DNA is TGCAGTGCTAGTGGGGAACTGGAAGCTGAAGCTTTCTTT.